Shown below are 23 T cell receptor beta chains from a single sample sequenced in a study of T cell clonality in common variable immunodeficiency. Assay: immunoSEQ multiplex PCR; the TCRdb copy retains only in-frame clones and omits some. Altogether tens of thousands of clones were found in the sample, and no singletons occur. The specimen sequenced was peripheral blood mononuclear cells. These receptors were collected from a person aged 18 to 75 in good health.

This clone was counted at least ten times. Read sequence stops 3 residues before the CDR3 end, and the germline J gene provides the missing end. The chain links TRBV7-9 to TRBJ1-2; maybe TRBD1 (6 bases). V lost 5 bases and J 7 bases, leaving 20 bases between the germline ends. CDR1 and CDR2 from the germline V gene are SEHNR and FQNEAQ (reference sequence). The CDR3 extends over 15 amino acids. The CDR3 region is CASSPFQGKGVGYTF. The part of the CDR3 DNA that was read is TGTGCCAGCAGCCCCTTCCAGGGGAAAGGGGTTGGC.

This clone was observed many times. Read coverage stops 3 residues before the CDR3 terminus; the germline J gene supplies the remainder. V usage is TRBV7-2 and J usage is TRBJ2-7; 9 positions agree with TRBD1. With V trimmed by 7 bases and J by 6 bases, 4 bases remained unmatched. This CDR3 is 12 amino acids long. Germline-derived CDR1 and CDR2 are SGHTA and FQGNSA. This chain's CDR3 is CASNRQGGEQYF. Partial CDR3 DNA: TGTGCCAGCAACCGACAGGGGGGCGAG. Full variable domain (rest looked up from reference TRBV7-2 and TRBJ2-7): GAGVSQSPSNKVTEKGKDVELRCDPISGHTALYWYRQSLGQGLEFLIYFQGNSAPDKSGLPSDRFSAERTGGSVSTLTIQRTQQEDSAVYLCASNRQGGEQYFGPGTRLTVT.

This clone was recorded at least ten times. The CDR3 region is CASSLGTGGWVETQYF. The part of the CDR3 DNA that was read is TGTGCCAGCAGCCTAGGGACAGGGGGCTGGGTAGAGACC. This chain links TRBV7-6 with TRBJ2-5; 12 positions match TRBD1. The read gets to within 3 residues of the CDR3 end, and the germline J gene fills in the rest. There are 16 residues in the CDR3. Per the germline V gene, CDR1 is SGHVS and CDR2 is FNYEAQ. The V segment lost 5 bases and the J segment 4 bases; nucleotides outside the gene matches: 8. The entire variable domain, with the rest obtained from reference TRBV7-6 and TRBJ2-5, is as follows: GAGVSQSPRYKVTKRGQDVALRCDPISGHVSLYWYRQALGQGPEFLTYFNYEAQQDKSGLPNDRFSAERPEGSISTLTIQRTEQRDSAMYRCASSLGTGGWVETQYFGPGTRLLVL.

Ten or more counts support this clone. The read ends 3 residues shy of where the CDR3 ends; the end is completed using the germline J gene. The gene calls are TRBV19 and TRBJ1-1, with no clear D. The CDR3 is 13 residues long. Deletions cut 3 bases from V and 5 bases from J, with 10 bases between. The germline V gene has CDR1 LNHDA and CDR2 SQIVND (reference sequence). CDR3: CASSIIRVTEAFF. The CDR3 bases that were read are TGTGCCAGTAGTATTATCCGGGTGACTGAA.

This clone was counted between two and nine times. The read stops 3 residues short of the end of the CDR3; the missing end is completed from the germline J gene. This chain links TRBV5-3 with TRBJ1-5, with a possible D match to TRBD1 (5 bases). TRBV5-3 is known as an ORF, though its function is uncertain. There are 14 residues in the CDR3. V lost 2 bases and J 7 bases, leaving 13 bases between the germline ends. CDR3 bases read: TGTGCCAGAAGCTTTGGAAGGGGAGGGCAGCCC. This encodes CARSFGRGGQP. The whole CDR3 region reads CARSFGRGGQPQHF.

The table lists this clone with many counts. Coverage ceases 3 residues before the CDR3 finishes, and the germline J gene fills in the end. V and J are TRBV13 and TRBJ1-6, with 7 bases identical to TRBD1. CDR1 and CDR2 (germline): PRHDT, FYEKMQ (reference sequence). The CDR3 length is 15 residues. J was trimmed by 10 bases and V by 0 bases; bases with no gene match: 6. The DNA read from the CDR3 is TGTGCCAGCAGCTTAGGACAGGGGACGGGCTCACCC. Translating it yields CASSLGQGTGSP. The whole CDR3 sequence is CASSLGQGTGSPLHF.

This clone was picked up many times. The read halts 3 residues ahead of the CDR3 end, with the missing end drawn from the germline J gene. The rearrangement uses TRBV18 and TRBJ1-1, with 8 bases matching TRBD1. Germline V CDR1 and CDR2: KGHSH, LQKENI. The CDR3 is 15 residues long. V lost 5 bases, J lost 0 bases, and 5 bases stayed unmatched. The CDR3 DNA, read in part, is TGTGCCAGCTCATCTGCGACAGGGGTGAACACTGAA. This encodes CASSSATGVNTE. From start to end, the CDR3 is CASSSATGVNTEAFF.

This clone occurred many times. The DNA read from the CDR3 is TGTGCCACCAGCAGAGGCCGGGGATCACCC. Residues: CATSRGRGSP. The CDR3 as a whole reads CATSRGRGSPLHF. The gene calls are TRBV15 and TRBJ1-6; unclear D gene. The read falls 3 residues short of the CDR3 end, and the missing part is taken from the germline J gene. Looked up from germline, CDR1 is LNHNV and CDR2 is YYDKDF (reference sequence). Trimming shortened V by 1 base and J by 10 bases, and 8 bases separated the two germline ends. The CDR3 loop spans 13 amino acids.

This clone was observed many times. A junction boundary mismatches the germline segment, possibly from a read error. Read coverage stops 3 residues before the CDR3 terminus; the germline J gene supplies the remainder. The chain carries TRBV4-2 and TRBJ1-4; 7 nucleotides align to TRBD1. This CDR3 comprises 17 residues. CDR1 LGHNA and CDR2 YNFKEQ come from the germline V gene. The sequenced part of the CDR3 DNA is TGCGCCAGCAGCCAGGCCGGGACAGTACGCTCTAATGAAAAA. Translated, it gives CASSQAGTVRSNEK. The full CDR3 sequence reads CASSQAGTVRSNEKLFF.

This clone was found a few times. The CDR3 extends 3 residues past the end of the read, so its final part is completed from the germline J gene. This sequence joins TRBV10-2 and TRBJ2-1; 8 nucleotides align to TRBD2. The germline V gene encodes CDR1 WSHSY and CDR2 SAAADI. Unmatched junction bases numbered 7, after V lost 0 bases and J lost 3 bases. There are 17 residues in the CDR3. The part of the CDR3 DNA that was read is TGCGCCAGCAGTGAGTCCCTCGGTAGCGGGAACTACAATGAG. Protein product: CASSESLGSGNYNE. In full, the CDR3 is CASSESLGSGNYNEQFF.

This clone showed up many times. From the germline J gene comes the end of the CDR3, since the read stops 3 residues before it. The chain recombines TRBV5-4 with TRBJ1-2; the match to TRBD1 covers 9 bases. This CDR3 comprises 16 residues. CDR1 and CDR2 (germline): SGHNT, YYREEE (reference sequence). V dropped 1 base and J dropped 1; count of bases not matched to a gene: 5. The CDR3 bases that were read are TGTGCCAGCAGCTTGCGGAGGACAGGGGATAACTATGGC. Its protein product is CASSLRRTGDNYG. The full-length CDR3 reads as CASSLRRTGDNYGYTF.

Ten or more counts support this clone. The read is 3 residues too short to cover the CDR3 end, so that end is filled in from the germline J gene. The chain carries TRBV30 and TRBJ1-1; D might be TRBD1 (5 bases). CDR1 is GTSNPN and CDR2 is SVGIG in the germline V gene (reference sequence). The CDR3 extends over 15 amino acids. V shed 3 bases and J shed 1 base, with 15 bases lying between them. The CDR3 protein is CAWSPEARANTEAFF. Partial CDR3 DNA: TGTGCCTGGAGCCCAGAGGCCAGGGCGAACACTGAA.

This clone was seen many times. The CDR3 end lies 3 residues beyond the end of the read and is filled in from the germline J gene. The rearrangement links TRBV11-2 to TRBJ1-5, with 9 bases matching TRBD1. Germline V gene sequence: CDR1 SGHAT, CDR2 FQNNGV. Trimming cost V 4 bases and J 4 bases; bases outside gene matches: 5. This CDR3 has 15 amino acids. The CDR3 is CASSSMGQGNQPQHF. The DNA read from the CDR3 is TGTGCCAGCAGCTCGATGGGACAGGGTAATCAGCCC.

In this sample, this clone turned up many times. Sequencing ends 3 residues short of the CDR3 end; the germline J gene provides the rest. The genes are TRBV18 and TRBJ2-3, with TRBD1 as a possible D gene (6 bases). The CDR3 is 17 residues long. Trimming took 5 bases from V and 0 from J, leaving 18 bases between them. In germline, CDR1 is KGHSH, CDR2 LQKENI. The CDR3: CASSASGRGSSTDTQYF. Partial CDR3 DNA: TGTGCCAGCTCAGCTTCCGGAAGGGGGAGTAGCACAGATACG.

This clone was recorded at least ten times. The read finishes 3 residues shy of the CDR3 end, and the germline J gene is used to complete it. The V gene is TRBV19, the J gene TRBJ2-2; D not certain. The CDR3 is 14 amino acids. Trimming cost V 8 bases and J 4 bases, with 14 bases left between them. CDR1 and CDR2 from the germline V gene are LNHDA and SQIVND (reference sequence). The part of the CDR3 DNA that was read is TGTGCCAGTTCTGTTTGGAGCGTCACCGGGGAG. It specifies CASSVWSVTGE. The entire CDR3 protein reads CASSVWSVTGELFF.

This clone was observed many times. The sequenced fragment ends 3 residues before the CDR3 boundary, so the rest is inferred from the germline J gene. This sequence joins TRBV20-1 and TRBJ2-4, with TRBD2 matching 9 bases. Losses at the gene ends were 0 bases for V and 6 bases for J; bases not matched to a gene: 3. Germline CDR1 reads DFQATT; CDR2 reads SNEGSKA (reference sequence). There are 14 residues in the CDR3. The CDR3 spells CSARDYSGGNIQYF. The sequenced part of the CDR3 DNA is TGCAGTGCTAGAGACTATAGCGGGGGAAACATT.

There are many counts of this clone. The sequence runs out 3 residues before the end of the CDR3; the remainder is reconstructed from the germline J gene. This sequence joins TRBV19 and TRBJ2-7, with 7 nucleotides matching TRBD1. CDR1 is LNHDA, CDR2 SQIVND, per germline (reference sequence). Germline trimming cut 6 bases from V and 5 bases from J; bases unmatched to any gene: 7. The CDR3 is 13 residues long. CDR3 residues: CASSLLGGHEQYF. The covered CDR3 bases are TGTGCCAGTAGCCTTTTAGGGGGCCACGAG.

This clone was counted many times. The CDR3 sequence: CASSFWGDGYTF. CDR3 DNA (partial): TGCGCCAGCAGCTTTTGGGGGGATGGC. The rearrangement links TRBV5-1 to TRBJ1-2, with D tentatively TRBD1 (5 bases). The read ends 3 residues early relative to the CDR3; the germline J gene fills the gap. The germline gives CDR1 SGHRS, CDR2 YFSETQ. V was cut by 2 bases and J by 6 bases, with 8 bases left in between. The CDR3 length is 12 residues.

Regarding this clone: The DNA ends 3 residues before the CDR3 does, and the rest of the CDR3 is filled in from the germline J gene. The chain employs TRBV5-1 and TRBJ2-4; the match to TRBD1 covers 7 bases. This CDR3 is built from 14 residues. Germline CDR1 SGHRS, CDR2 YFSETQ. J gave up 1 base and V 2 bases, and 0 bases lay outside the gene matches. Partial CDR3 DNA: TGCGCCAGCAGCTTACAGGGGGCCAAAAACATT. This translates into CASSLQGAKNI. The full CDR3 protein is CASSLQGAKNIQYF.

In its sample, this clone was seen many times. The CDR3 goes on 3 residues after the read ends, and that part is filled in from the germline J gene. The chain recombines TRBV6-4 with TRBJ2-2; 8 nucleotides line up with TRBD1. The CDR3 is made up of 13 amino acids. Germline CDR1 MRHNA, CDR2 SNTAGT. V shed 6 bases and J 3 bases; nucleotides not matched to a gene: 0. CDR3 amino acids: CASRDRDTGELFF. The sequenced CDR3 bases are TGTGCCAGCAGGGACAGGGACACCGGGGAG.

This clone was counted at least ten times. The CDR3 end lies 3 residues beyond the end of the read and is filled in from the germline J gene. The chain has TRBV18 and TRBJ1-3; 7 nucleotides match TRBD1. In germline, CDR1 is KGHSH, CDR2 LQKENI. There are 17 residues in the CDR3. The trim removed 4 bases at V and 0 bases at J, leaving 9 bases unmatched. The sequenced part of the CDR3 DNA is TGTGCCAGCTCACGCACACAGGGGACGGGCTCTGGAAACACC. It specifies CASSRTQGTGSGNT. The whole CDR3 protein reads CASSRTQGTGSGNTIYF.

This clone was found many times. The read gets to within 3 residues of the CDR3 end, and the germline J gene fills in the rest. The chain has TRBV30 and TRBJ2-7; 10 bases match TRBD1. V lost 7 bases, J lost 3 bases, and 9 bases stayed unmatched. The CDR3 contains 14 residues. CDR1 is GTSNPN and CDR2 is SVGIG in the germline V gene (reference sequence). Partial CDR3 DNA: TGTGCCTCGGCTGTAGGGACAGGGGACTACGAG. Translation gives CASAVGTGDYE. The whole CDR3 sequence is CASAVGTGDYEQYF.

This clone was observed at least ten times. The read finishes 3 residues shy of the CDR3 end, and the germline J gene is used to complete it. The genes are TRBV5-1 and TRBJ2-7; D not resolved. The CDR3 runs 14 residues. The ends were cut back, 2 bases at V and 1 base at J, with 10 bases in the middle. CDR1 and CDR2 (germline): SGHRS, YFSETQ. CDR3 amino acids: CASSLIPGSYEQYF. CDR3 DNA, as far as it was read: TGCGCCAGCAGCTTAATTCCGGGTTCCTACGAG.